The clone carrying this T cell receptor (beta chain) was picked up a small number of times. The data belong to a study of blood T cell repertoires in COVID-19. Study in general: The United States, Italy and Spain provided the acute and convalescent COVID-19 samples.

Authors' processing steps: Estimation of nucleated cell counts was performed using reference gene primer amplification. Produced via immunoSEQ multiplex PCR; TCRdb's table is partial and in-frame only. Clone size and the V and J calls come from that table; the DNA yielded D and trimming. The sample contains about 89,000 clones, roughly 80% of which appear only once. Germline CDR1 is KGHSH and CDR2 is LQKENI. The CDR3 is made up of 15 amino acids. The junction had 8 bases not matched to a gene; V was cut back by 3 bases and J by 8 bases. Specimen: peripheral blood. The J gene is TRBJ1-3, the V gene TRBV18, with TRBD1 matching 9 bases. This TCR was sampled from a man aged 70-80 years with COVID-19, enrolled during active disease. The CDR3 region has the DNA TGTGCCAGCTCACCCCCGGGACAGGGCCCTTACACCATATATTTT. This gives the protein CASSPPGQGPYTIYF.